Shown below are 24 T cell receptor beta chains from a single sample sequenced in a study of regulatory T cells in long-lasting Graves disease. Time point reported: persistent/refractory GD, antithyroid drugs over 5 years with positive TRAb. PBMCs were the source of the RNA used for TCR sequencing. In building TCR beta libraries, iRepertoire HTBI primers were used together with Arm-PCR of CDR3 regions. TCRdb re-analysed the multiplex PCR reads in MiXCR, keeping a single row per CDR3 protein. The data show 650,000 to 700,000 distinct CDR3 sequences, about 32% seen once. Source: peripheral blood mononuclear cells (PBMCs), taken when the disease was refractory, from a patient treated with antithyroid drugs. Source of these receptors: a female donor with Graves disease.

This clonotype occurred many times. The rearrangement joins TRBV6-5 to TRBJ2-7, with D perhaps assigned TRBD1 or TRBD2 (5 bases each). With 3 bases removed from V and 2 bases from J, the gap between germline ends came to 11 bases. There are 14 residues in the CDR3. Germline CDR1 is MNHEY and CDR2 is SVGAGI. The CDR3 reads CASSYRSGPYEQYF. For the CDR3, the DNA is TGTGCCAGCAGTTATAGGTCGGGACCCTACGAGCAGTACTTC.

At least ten counts were recorded for this clonotype. This chain joins TRBV12-3 or TRBV12-4 and TRBJ2-5; TRBD2 agrees at 11 bases. The length of the CDR3 is 15 residues. V lost 4 bases, J lost 1 base, and 2 bases stayed unmatched. CDR3: CASSSSGRPQETQYF. As DNA, the CDR3 is TGTGCCAGCAGTTCTAGCGGGAGGCCCCAAGAGACCCAGTACTTC.

V and J are TRBV20-1 and TRBJ1-1; TRBD1 aligns across 10 bases. Germline loops: CDR1 DFQATT, CDR2 SNEGSKA (reference sequence). V lost 6 bases and J lost 6; bases outside the gene matches: 7. This CDR3 is 13 amino acids long. The CDR3 DNA reads TGCAGTGCGAAGGACAGGGGGTTGGCTGAAGCTTTCTTT. Its translation is CSAKDRGLAEAFF.

This clonotype was picked up a small number of times. The rearrangement uses TRBV11-2 and TRBJ2-2; possible D gene TRBD1, 6 bases. V dropped 7 bases and J dropped 2 bases, with 14 bases sitting between them. CDR1 and CDR2 from the germline V gene are SGHAT and FQNNGV. The length of the CDR3 is 15 residues. CDR3 DNA sequence: TGTGCCAGCACCCGCAGGGGAACTAACACCGGGGAGCTGTTTTTT. This codes for CASTRRGTNTGELFF.

This clonotype has only a few counts. The chain links TRBV20-1 to TRBJ1-2; 10 positions agree with TRBD1. CDR3 length: 16 residues. Germline loops: CDR1 DFQATT, CDR2 SNEGSKA (reference sequence). V dropped 3 bases and J dropped 6; count of bases not matched to a gene: 13. The CDR3 nucleotides are TGCAGTGCTAGGGGGGCCGGACAGGGGGTATTTGATGGCTACACCTTC. This gives the protein CSARGAGQGVFDGYTF.

V and J are TRBV6-2 or TRBV6-3 and TRBJ1-5; D is perhaps TRBD1 (5 bases). CDR1 is MNHEY, CDR2 SVGEGT, per germline. The CDR3 is made up of 13 amino acids. V was clipped by 5 bases and J by 4 bases, with 9 bases between them. CDR3 sequence: CASSARANQPQHF. DNA of the CDR3: TGTGCCAGCAGTGCCAGGGCGAATCAGCCCCAGCATTTT.

This clonotype came up a few times. The chain has TRBV20-1 and TRBJ2-5; maybe TRBD2 (5 bases). The CDR3 spans 14 residues. CDR1 and CDR2 from the germline V gene are DFQATT and SNEGSKA (reference sequence). With 6 bases removed from V and 1 base from J, the gap between germline ends came to 15 bases. The CDR3 DNA reads TGCAGTGCGCCATGGGGAGTAGTCCAAGAGACCCAGTACTTC. Translating gives CSAPWGVVQETQYF.

The count of this clonotype is one. The DNA of the CDR3 is TGTGCCAGCAGTTTATCGGATGGACTAGTCTCCTACGAGCAGTACTTC. Protein: CASSLSDGLVSYEQYF. The rearrangement uses TRBV27 and TRBJ2-7; TRBD2 matches at 7 bases. In germline, CDR1 is MNHEY, CDR2 SMNVEV (reference sequence). The V and J ends lost 0 bases and 0 bases, in that order; junction bases with no gene match: 5. The CDR3 sequence is 16 residues long.

The gene calls are TRBV4-1 and TRBJ2-5, with TRBD2 as a possible D gene (6 bases). This CDR3 contains 14 residues. The germline V and J ends were trimmed by 4 bases and 5 bases, with 14 bases remaining between them. Germline V lookup: CDR1 MGHRA, CDR2 YSYEKL. The CDR3 reads CASSRSIGGETQYF. DNA of the CDR3: TGCGCCAGCAGCCGGTCCATTGGAGGGGAGACCCAGTACTTC.

This clonotype was seen a handful of times. The V gene is TRBV4-2, the J gene TRBJ1-2; D gene ambiguous. The germline V gene encodes CDR1 LGHNA and CDR2 YNFKEQ. V was trimmed by 1 base and J by 4 bases, leaving 13 bases between them. The CDR3 runs 15 residues. The CDR3 region has the DNA TGTGCCAGCAGCCAAGGACCGGAAAGGGTCTATGGCTACACCTTC. As protein: CASSQGPERVYGYTF.

This clonotype was counted a few times. The chain joins TRBV6-1 to TRBJ1-4; 7 bases are a match to TRBD1. Germline V gene lookup returns CDR1 MNHNS and CDR2 SASEGT. V lost 6 bases, J lost 8 bases, and 3 bases stayed unmatched. The CDR3 totals 12 residues. The CDR3 spells CASRDREEKLFF. As DNA, the CDR3 is TGTGCCAGCAGAGACAGGGAGGAAAAACTGTTTTTT.

This clonotype came up many times. This chain joins TRBV6-1 and TRBJ2-7; 7 bases are a match to TRBD2. CDR1 is MNHNS, CDR2 SASEGT, per germline. The CDR3 covers 16 residues. The junction had 8 bases not matched to a gene; V was cut back by 3 bases and J by 0 bases. This chain's CDR3 is CASSEALAVNSYEQYF. CDR3 bases: TGTGCCAGCAGTGAGGCGCTAGCGGTAAACTCCTACGAGCAGTACTTC.

This clonotype was found a few times. J is TRBJ1-1 and V is TRBV5-1; 9 bases fit TRBD1. CDR1 SGHRS and CDR2 YFSETQ come from the germline V gene. V was clipped by 4 bases and J by 6 bases; unmatched bases: 10. The CDR3 is made up of 15 amino acids. The CDR3 nucleotides read TGCGCCAGCAGCGGGTCCGGGACAGGGAGGGCTGAAGCTTTCTTT. This codes for CASSGSGTGRAEAFF.

The table lists this clonotype with many counts. The chain uses TRBV5-1 and TRBJ1-2, with TRBD1 matching 7 bases. There are 13 residues in the CDR3. Losses at the gene ends were 4 bases for V and 4 bases for J; bases not matched to a gene: 4. Germline CDR1 and CDR2: SGHRS and YFSETQ. In DNA, the CDR3 is TGCGCCAGCAGCGGCGGGACAGCCTATGGCTACACCTTC. This gives the protein CASSGGTAYGYTF.

V and J are TRBV20-1 and TRBJ2-7; 12 positions match TRBD2. This CDR3 region has 16 residues. V shed 6 bases and J 0 bases; nucleotides not matched to a gene: 9. Germline loops: CDR1 DFQATT, CDR2 SNEGSKA (reference sequence). CDR3 DNA: TGCAGTGCCCTAGATCCGACTAGCGGGAGCTCCTACGAGCAGTACTTC. It encodes CSALDPTSGSSYEQYF.

This clonotype was seen a handful of times. The chain carries TRBV6-2 or TRBV6-3 and TRBJ1-6; D remains ambiguous. This CDR3 is 14 amino acids long. Germline-derived CDR1 and CDR2 are MNHEY and SVGEGT. Trimming took off 5 bases at V and 10 bases at J, with 15 bases between the two ends. The CDR3 reads CASSEEGSRSPLHF. The DNA for the CDR3 is TGTGCCAGCAGTGAAGAGGGCAGCCGATCACCCCTCCACTTT.

The chain joins TRBV4-1 to TRBJ2-7; a possible D gene is TRBD1 (6 bases). Trimming took 1 base from V and 3 from J, leaving 13 bases between them. This CDR3 contains 15 residues. The germline V gene has CDR1 MGHRA and CDR2 YSYEKL. CDR3 amino acids: CASSQVSQGDYEQYF. CDR3 nucleotides: TGCGCCAGCAGCCAAGTTTCACAGGGAGACTACGAGCAGTACTTC.

There are a few counts of this clonotype. The rearrangement links TRBV11-2 to TRBJ2-1; 8 nucleotides match TRBD2. This CDR3 is built from 18 residues. In germline, CDR1 is SGHAT, CDR2 FQNNGV. J lost 0 bases, V lost 2 bases, and 9 bases had no gene match. This chain's CDR3 is CASSLLRGASSSYNEQFF. The CDR3 region has the DNA TGTGCCAGCAGCTTACTGCGGGGGGCCTCCAGCTCCTACAATGAGCAGTTCTTC.

Worth noting for this clonotype: A read error may explain this, as a much larger clone is one base away. The chain uses TRBV3-1 and TRBJ2-5; D may correspond to TRBD1 or TRBD2 (5 bases each). The V gene's germline CDR1 is LGHDT and CDR2 YNNKEL (reference sequence). Trimming stripped 8 bases from V and 2 bases from J, with 21 bases between. CDR3 length: 16 amino acids. The CDR3 is CASGLRTSWGQETQYF. CDR3 coding DNA: TGTGCCAGCGGCCTACGAACCTCCTGGGGGCAAGAGACCCAGTACTTC.

This chain links TRBV7-9 with TRBJ2-6; tentatively, D is TRBD1 (5 bases). The V end was cut by 5 bases, the J end by 0 bases, with 17 bases between. CDR1 is SEHNR and CDR2 is FQNEAQ in the germline V gene (reference sequence). CDR3 length: 18 residues. This chain's CDR3 is CASSPRPFQGSGANVLTF. The CDR3 DNA reads as TGTGCCAGCAGCCCCCGGCCCTTTCAGGGCTCTGGGGCCAACGTCCTGACTTTC.

The chain joins TRBV2 to TRBJ2-4; no reliable D call. Trimming removed 6 bases at V and 0 bases at J, with 9 bases between. This CDR3 has 14 residues. Germline values: CDR1 SNHLY, CDR2 FYNNEI. The CDR3 DNA sequence: TGTGCCAGCAGCCCTAGGGTAGCCAAAAACATTCAGTACTTC. Translation gives CASSPRVAKNIQYF. Drawing the rest from reference TRBV2 and TRBJ2-4, the complete variable domain is EPEVTQTPSHQVTQMGQEVILRCVPISNHLYFYWYRQILGQKVEFLVSFYNNEISEKSEIFDDQFSVERPDGSNFTLKIRSTKLEDSAMYFCASSPRVAKNIQYFGAGTRLSVL.

V gene TRBV20-1 combines with J gene TRBJ2-5; possible D gene TRBD2, 6 bases. The V end lost 5 bases, the J end lost 1 base, and 17 bases lay between the germline ends. This CDR3 is built from 15 residues. CDR1 and CDR2 from the germline V gene are DFQATT and SNEGSKA (reference sequence). The chain's CDR3 is CSAGHSAGTQETQYF. CDR3 nucleotides: TGCAGTGCTGGCCATTCTGCGGGAACCCAAGAGACCCAGTACTTC.

The rearrangement joins TRBV4-2 to TRBJ2-1; D could derive from TRBD1 or TRBD2 (5 bases each). Trimming took off 3 bases at V and 1 base at J, with 13 bases between the two ends. The CDR3 has 16 residues. Per the germline V gene, CDR1 is LGHNA and CDR2 is YNFKEQ. CDR3: CASSHESGRSYNEQFF. CDR3 coding DNA: TGTGCCAGCAGCCATGAATCGGGACGGTCCTACAATGAGCAGTTCTTC.

This clonotype came up a few times. The CDR3 DNA is TGTGCCAGCAGTGAGACAGGGCGAAATCAGCCCCAGCATTTT. Translating gives CASSETGRNQPQHF. This chain connects TRBV25-1 to TRBJ1-5, with 7 nucleotides matching TRBD1. The ends lost 3 bases at V and 4 bases at J; junction bases unmatched: 3. The CDR3 is 14 amino acids. Looked up from germline, CDR1 is MGHDK and CDR2 is SYGVNS. The variable domain in full, with the rest retrieved from reference TRBV25-1 and TRBJ1-5, is EADIYQTPRYLVIGTGKKITLECSQTMGHDKMYWYQQDPGMELHLIHYSYGVNSTEKGDLSSESTVSRIRTEHFPLTLESARPSHTSQYLCASSETGRNQPQHFGDGTRLSIL.